A single sample gave rise to the 16 T cell receptor beta chains below, sequenced in a study of blood T cell repertoires in COVID-19 (TCRdb year 2020). The library was made by the immunoSEQ multiplex PCR assay. TCRdb carries this immuneACCESS record with in-frame sequences only. Its versions omit some clonotypes, under half of them owing to an unresolved V gene in the studies checked, with the rest unexplained. For this sample the table gives around 230,000 clones, of which around 83% were detected only once. The ten top clones hold roughly 8.2% of the sample. What was sequenced was peripheral blood. Source of these receptors: a woman between 45 and 60 years old with acute or convalescent COVID-19.

The chain is built from TRBV28 and TRBJ1-1; maybe TRBD1 (5 bases). Trimming cost V 4 bases and J 2 bases, with 14 bases left between them. Germline CDR1 is MDHEN and CDR2 is SYDVKM. The CDR3 length is 15 residues. CDR3 loop: CASSSQGSRNTEAFF. In DNA, the CDR3 is TGTGCCAGCAGTTCCCAGGGTTCTCGAAACACTGAAGCTTTCTTT.

The chain joins TRBV24-1 to TRBJ2-1; D unclear. V lost 3 bases and J 6 bases, leaving 17 bases between the germline ends. CDR3 length: 16 amino acids. Germline lookup yields CDR1 KGHDR and CDR2 SFDVKD. The CDR3 loop reads CATSDRSADGFNEQFF. DNA for the CDR3: TGTGCCACCAGTGATAGAAGCGCAGACGGGTTCAATGAGCAGTTCTTC.

The chain is built from TRBV12-3 or TRBV12-4 and TRBJ1-2; weak D call: TRBD1 (6 bases). This CDR3 spans 11 amino acids. The ends were cut back, 3 bases at V and 10 bases at J, with 9 bases in the middle. CDR3 loop: CASSLGGAYTF. As DNA, the CDR3 is TGTGCCAGCAGTTTGGGGGGGGCCTACACCTTC.

The chain is built from TRBV6-4 and TRBJ2-5, with a possible D match to TRBD2 (6 bases). Germline assignment: CDR1 MRHNA and CDR2 SNTAGT. V lost 2 bases and J lost 4, with 17 bases in between. This CDR3 has 16 residues. The CDR3 DNA follows: TGTGCCAGCAGTGACACCGAGGGACTTATGCTAGAGACCCAGTACTTC. Its translation: CASSDTEGLMLETQYF.

CDR3 loop: CAWSGGGGHEQYF. The CDR3 DNA is TGTGCCTGGAGTGGGGGCGGGGGGCACGAGCAGTACTTC. This chain uses TRBV30 with TRBJ2-7; TRBD2 aligns across 8 bases. This CDR3 is 13 amino acids long. V lost 1 base and J lost 5; bases outside the gene matches: 4. Germline assignment: CDR1 GTSNPN and CDR2 SVGIG (reference sequence). The full variable domain, its missing parts supplied by reference TRBV30 and TRBJ2-7, is SQTIHQWPATLVQPVGSPLSLECTVEGTSNPNLYWYRQAAGRGLQLLFYSVGIGQISSEVPQNLSASRPQDRQFILSSKKLLLSDSGFYLCAWSGGGGHEQYFGPGTRLTVT.

The J gene is TRBJ2-1, the V gene TRBV5-1, with D perhaps TRBD2 (6 bases). The CDR3 is made up of 14 amino acids. Germline V gene lookup returns CDR1 SGHRS and CDR2 YFSETQ. Trimming took off 6 bases at V and 15 bases at J, with 25 bases between the two ends. The CDR3 loop reads CASTTSQTEKGWFF. In DNA form, the CDR3 reads TGCGCCAGCACGACTAGTCAAACCGAAAAAGGGTGGTTCTTC.

The chain combines TRBV5-1 with TRBJ1-1, with TRBD1 matching over 7 bases. This CDR3 region has 16 residues. The ends lost 4 bases at V and 3 bases at J; junction bases unmatched: 12. The germline gives CDR1 SGHRS, CDR2 YFSETQ. CDR3 in DNA: TGCGCCAGCAGCCGGGCCGGGGACAGAAGATACACTGAAGCTTTCTTT. It is translated as CASSRAGDRRYTEAFF. The variable domain in full, completed from reference TRBV5-1 and TRBJ1-1, reads KAGVTQTPRYLIKTRGQQVTLSCSPISGHRSVSWYQQTPGQGLQFLFEYFSETQRNKGNFPGRFSGRQFSNSRSEMNVSTLELGDSALYLCASSRAGDRRYTEAFFGQGTRLTVV.

This clone was observed a handful of times. Other DNA sequences in this sample translate to the same CDR3. This chain connects TRBV18 to TRBJ1-5; 8 positions agree with TRBD1. The CDR3 loop spans 15 amino acids. The germline CDR1 and CDR2 sequences are KGHSH and LQKENI. The ends lost 3 bases at V and 0 bases at J; junction bases unmatched: 1. The CDR3 coding sequence is TGTGCCAGCTCACCGACAGGGGATAGCAATCAGCCCCAGCATTTT. It yields the protein CASSPTGDSNQPQHF. The full variable domain, its missing parts supplied by reference TRBV18 and TRBJ1-5, is NAGVMQNPRHLVRRRGQEARLRCSPMKGHSHVYWYRQLPEEGLKFMVYLQKENIIDESGMPKERFSAEFPKEGPSILRIQQVVRGDSAAYFCASSPTGDSNQPQHFGDGTRLSIL.

This clone was observed once. V and J are TRBV9 and TRBJ1-2; 8 bases align to TRBD1. The CDR3 contains 15 residues. The germline gives CDR1 SGDLS, CDR2 YYNGEE. The V gene end was trimmed by 0 bases and the J gene end by 4 bases; junction bases not matched to a gene: 5. CDR3 sequence: CASSVDDRGFYGYTF. CDR3 in DNA: TGTGCCAGCAGCGTAGATGACAGGGGATTCTATGGCTACACCTTC.

DNA for the CDR3: TGCGCCAGCAGCTTGGGGGGACAGGGCATCTACGAGCAGTACTTC. This translates into CASSLGGQGIYEQYF. J is TRBJ2-7 and V is TRBV5-1; TRBD1 aligns across 9 bases. This CDR3 has 15 residues. The V gene end was trimmed by 0 bases and the J gene end by 3 bases; junction bases not matched to a gene: 4. CDR1 and CDR2 from the germline V gene are SGHRS and YFSETQ.

The rearrangement uses TRBV7-3 and TRBJ2-1; D gene ambiguous. Trimming cost V 0 bases and J 7 bases, with 7 bases left between them. The CDR3 is 13 residues long. Per the germline V gene, CDR1 is SGHTA and CDR2 is FQGTGA. DNA for the CDR3: TGTGCCAGCAGCTTAACGGTCAGTAATGAGCAGTTCTTC. Encoded protein: CASSLTVSNEQFF.

This clone was found once. V and J are TRBV18 and TRBJ1-2; D not certain. The CDR3 covers 16 residues. Per germline, CDR1 KGHSH and CDR2 LQKENI. V shed 0 bases and J shed 5 bases, with 16 bases lying between them. CDR3 sequence reads: CASSPPAGLVGYGYTF. CDR3 DNA: TGTGCCAGCTCACCACCGGCGGGTCTGGTCGGTTATGGCTACACCTTC.

The V gene is TRBV2, the J gene TRBJ2-1, with 8 bases that match TRBD1. V lost 6 bases to trimming and J lost 9 bases; unmatched junction nucleotides: 7. This CDR3 has 13 residues. Germline V gene sequence: CDR1 SNHLY, CDR2 FYNNEI. CDR3: CASRQIDRGEQFF. CDR3 DNA sequence: TGTGCCAGCAGACAAATCGACAGGGGTGAGCAGTTCTTC.

The gene calls are TRBV27 and TRBJ2-7, with 10 bases that match TRBD2. The ends lost 6 bases at V and 1 base at J; junction bases unmatched: 12. Germline V lookup: CDR1 MNHEY, CDR2 SMNVEV (reference sequence). This CDR3 has 17 residues. CDR3 bases: TGTGCCAGCAGCCAGAGGCTGGAACTAGCGGGATCCTACGAGCAGTACTTC. Translation gives CASSQRLELAGSYEQYF.

The chain recombines TRBV19 with TRBJ2-2, with 11 bases identical to TRBD2. Germline loops: CDR1 LNHDA, CDR2 SQIVND (reference sequence). After removal of 7 bases from V and 2 bases from J, the junction contained 9 bases not matched to a gene. The CDR3 extends over 17 amino acids. CDR3 bases: TGTGCCAGTAACCCGCTAGCGGGAGGCCCAAACACCGGGGAGCTGTTTTTT. It encodes CASNPLAGGPNTGELFF.

This chain uses TRBV6-5 with TRBJ2-7, with TRBD2 identical over 11 bases. Germline V CDR1 and CDR2: MNHEY, SVGAGI. CDR3 length equals 15 residues. Unmatched junction bases numbered 6, after V lost 6 bases and J lost 2 bases. DNA for the CDR3: TGTGCCAGCAGGTCACCGGGACTAGCGGCCTACGAGCAGTACTTC. Encoded protein: CASRSPGLAAYEQYF.